This TCR beta chain is drawn from a study of identical twins. Unique molecular identifiers were in the cDNA, with template-switch universal primer binding. In TCRdb, the 5' RACE reads were re-called with MiXCR into one record per CDR3 protein. The sample has hundreds of thousands of distinct CDR3 sequences, about 9.4% seen once; the top ten hold 0.98%. Looked up from germline, CDR1 is SGHRS and CDR2 is YFSETQ. CDR3 length: 13 residues. Trimming left V 4 bases short and J 4 bases short, with 10 bases between. This clonotype has a count of ten or more. These data were also reused for a study on yellow fever vaccine responses in identical twins.

This chain connects TRBV5-1 to TRBJ2-3; D is possibly TRBD2 (5 bases). Material for sequencing was PBMCs. This receptor was taken from a woman aged 18-29 years in good health. The CDR3 DNA is TGCGCCAGCAGCACCTTCGGGGCAGATACGCAGTATTTT. Its protein is CASSTFGADTQYF.